These T cell receptor beta chains were read from a single sample in a study of blood T cells in healthy people across ages. TCRdb reanalysed the 5' RACE reads using MiXCR and keeps one entry per CDR3 protein. The table shows 550,000 to 750,000 distinct CDR3 sequences, with around a fifth occurring only once. The sample taken for sequencing was blood. The receptors were gathered from a man between 65 and 85 years old in good health. Both conserved end residues are part of each CDR3. The D gene is left open where the match is weak. Part of the rows lack a size; the others show once, few, many or a class for expanded clones.

TRBD1	NA	TRBV5-1	TRBJ2-3	17	TGCGCCAGCAGCCTACCGAACAGGGGGATGAGCACAGATACGCAGTATTTT	CASSLPNRGMSTDTQYF
NA	NA	TRBV5-1	TRBJ2-1	13	TGCGCCAGCGGCGGGACGTCGTACAATGAGCAGTTCTTC	CASGGTSYNEQFF
NA	few	TRBV6-2/TRBV6-3	TRBJ1-4	14	TGTGCCTCCCGGACAGTTACAACTAATGAAAAACTGTTTTTT	CASRTVTTNEKLFF
NA	NA	TRBV20-1	TRBJ1-1	12	TGCAGTGCCTTGACAGAGAACACTGAAGCTTTCTTT	CSALTENTEAFF
NA	once	TRBV27	TRBJ1-4	16	TGTGCCAGCAGTTTGCGGACGGGGAAAACTAATGAAAAACTGTTTTTT	CASSLRTGKTNEKLFF
NA	few	TRBV4-3	TRBJ1-4	14	TGCGCCAGCAACCAAGATGGGGCGAATGAAAAACTGTTTTTT	CASNQDGANEKLFF
NA	NA	TRBV15	TRBJ2-1	15	TGTGCCACCAGCAGAGCTACTACGACCTACAATGAGCAGTTCTTC	CATSRATTTYNEQFF
NA	many	TRBV2	TRBJ1-5	18	TGTGCCAGGTCCGGGGGAGCCACCGAGCCAACTAGCAATCAGCCCCAGCATTTT	CARSGGATEPTSNQPQHF
NA	few	TRBV5-1	TRBJ2-4	14	TGCGCCAGCAGCCCACAGGGAGGGGAAAACATTCAGTACTTC	CASSPQGGENIQYF
NA	NA	TRBV4-1	TRBJ2-2	14	TGCGCCAGCAGCCAAGTGGGAGTGAACGGGGAGCTGTTTTTT	CASSQVGVNGELFF
NA	NA	TRBV20-1	TRBJ2-5	15	TGCAGTGCTAGAGATAGTCGGGGGCTTCAAGAGACCCAGTACTTC	CSARDSRGLQETQYF
NA	many	TRBV2	TRBJ2-3	12	TGTGCCAGCAGGGAGAGCACAGATACGCAGTATTTT	CASRESTDTQYF
TRBD2	few	TRBV12-3/TRBV12-4	TRBJ2-7	16	TGTGCCAGCAGTTCCCCCCAGACTAGCGGGAGTTACGAGCAGTACTTC	CASSSPQTSGSYEQYF
NA	NA	TRBV4-3	TRBJ1-5	15	TGCGCCAGCAGCCAAGATCGGACCGGGAATCAGCCCCAGCATTTT	CASSQDRTGNQPQHF
TRBD2	many	TRBV2	TRBJ2-2	15	TGTGCCAGCAGTCTTAGCGGGGAAGCCCCCGGGGAGCTGTTTTTT	CASSLSGEAPGELFF
TRBD2	few	TRBV9	TRBJ2-1	16	TGTGCCAGCAGCGTAGTTAGCGGGAGTGCCTACAATGAGCAGTTCTTC	CASSVVSGSAYNEQFF
NA	NA	TRBV6-2/TRBV6-3	TRBJ2-1	15	TGTGCCAGCAGTAAAAGGGGTTCCTCAGGCAATGAGCAGTTCTTC	CASSKRGSSGNEQFF
TRBD1	NA	TRBV29-1	TRBJ1-1	12	TGCAGCGGCTGGACAGGGGACACTGAAGCTTTCTTT	CSGWTGDTEAFF
TRBD1	few	TRBV24-1	TRBJ2-1	17	TGTGCCACCAGCGAGACAGGGGGCGGGTTCGCCTACAATGAGCAGTTCTTC	CATSETGGGFAYNEQFF
TRBD1	few	TRBV4-1	TRBJ2-2	15	TGCGCCAGCAGCCAAACCGGACAGGCCACCGGGGAGCTGTTTTTT	CASSQTGQATGELFF
NA	NA	TRBV18	TRBJ2-3	15	TGTGCCAGCTCATCAAATTCCGACTTGGCAGATACGCAGTATTTT	CASSSNSDLADTQYF
NA	NA	TRBV7-9	TRBJ1-6	12	TGTGCCAGCAGCCTCAATAATTCACCCCTCCACTTT	CASSLNNSPLHF
TRBD2	many	TRBV5-1	TRBJ2-7	16	TGCGCCAGCAGCTTGGGGCTAGCGGGAGAAGGCCACGAGCAGTACTTC	CASSLGLAGEGHEQYF
TRBD2	NA	TRBV6-5	TRBJ2-1	16	TGTGCCAGCAGTTACGAAGGGACTAGCGTCTACAATGAGCAGTTCTTC	CASSYEGTSVYNEQFF
NA	many	TRBV7-9	TRBJ1-1	13	TGTGCCAGCAGCTTAGGGGGCGACACTGAAGCTTTCTTT	CASSLGGDTEAFF
TRBD1	few	TRBV28	TRBJ1-2	15	TGTGCCAGCAGTTTTGGGACAGCTACTAACTATGGCTACACCTTC	CASSFGTATNYGYTF
TRBD1	NA	TRBV5-6	TRBJ2-2	12	TGTGCCAGCAGCCGGACAGGGTGGGAGCTGTTTTTT	CASSRTGWELFF
TRBD2	few	TRBV19	TRBJ2-7	14	TGTGCCAGTAACCCTAGCGGGAGACTATACGAGCAGTACTTC	CASNPSGRLYEQYF
TRBD1	NA	TRBV6-5	TRBJ2-7	15	TGTGCCAGCAGTTACTCTAGGACAGGGCACTACGAGCAGTACTTC	CASSYSRTGHYEQYF
TRBD1	once	TRBV4-1	TRBJ1-6	15	TGCGCCAGCAGCCAAGGGGGACAGGGGGCTTCACCCCTCCACTTT	CASSQGGQGASPLHF
NA	NA	TRBV7-2	TRBJ1-2	14	TGTGCCAGCAGCTTAGAAGGGGCCGGCTATGGCTACACCTTC	CASSLEGAGYGYTF
NA	NA	TRBV24-1	TRBJ2-1	16	TGTGCCACCAGTGATTACAAGGGGGGGGACTACAATGAGCAGTTCTTC	CATSDYKGGDYNEQFF
NA	NA	TRBV7-2	TRBJ2-3	15	TGTGCCAGCACCAAATCCCGGGACTCCACTGGTACGCAGTATTTT	CASTKSRDSTGTQYF
NA	few	TRBV14	TRBJ2-7	13	TGTGCCAGCAGCCAACTCGGGGACTACGAGCAGTACTTC	CASSQLGDYEQYF
NA	NA	TRBV5-1	TRBJ1-2	16	TGCGCCAGCAGCTTGGAGACAGCAGTTTTAAACTATGGCTACACCTTC	CASSLETAVLNYGYTF
TRBD1	once	TRBV19	TRBJ2-7	17	TGTGCCAGTAGTATAGAAGCAACCGGGACAGGACTTTACGAGCAGTACTTC	CASSIEATGTGLYEQYF
NA	NA	TRBV20-1	TRBJ1-2	15	TGCAGTGCTAGAGCCCCGACGGGTGCGGACTATGGCTACACCTTC	CSARAPTGADYGYTF
NA	few	TRBV6-6	TRBJ2-7	13	TGTGCCAGCAGTTACTCCCCCCAGGTCGAGCAGTACTTC	CASSYSPQVEQYF
NA	few	TRBV12-3/TRBV12-4	TRBJ2-3	14	TGTGCCAGCAGTTTCATGTTGAGAGAGGGTACGCAGTATTTT	CASSFMLREGTQYF
TRBD1	NA	TRBV20-1	TRBJ2-1	16	TGCAGTGCTAGAGACCCCAACAGGGGGCCTTACAATGAGCAGTTCTTC	CSARDPNRGPYNEQFF
TRBD1	NA	TRBV5-1	TRBJ1-1	14	TGCGCCAGCAGCTTGGACGGACAGGGGGCTGAAGCTTTCTTT	CASSLDGQGAEAFF
NA	few	TRBV9	TRBJ1-2	16	TGTGCCAGCAGCTCTTTTGGGGGACACGACGCCTATGGCTACACCTTC	CASSSFGGHDAYGYTF
NA	many	TRBV3-1	TRBJ2-1	15	TGTGCCAGCAGCCCCCCGGGACTGTCCTACAATGAGCAGTTCTTC	CASSPPGLSYNEQFF
NA	NA	TRBV5-1	TRBJ2-5	13	TGCGCCAGCTACCGGGACATCCAAGAGACCCAGTACTTC	CASYRDIQETQYF
NA	NA	TRBV3-1	TRBJ2-1	14	TGTGCCAGCAGCCGAACTTTGGGGCTCGATGAGCAGTTCTTC	CASSRTLGLDEQFF